The clone carrying this T cell receptor beta chain came up a few times. Its antigen remains unknown. The data stem from a study of blood T cells in healthy people across ages. Whole-study findings and limits: Naive CD4+ cell counts and diversity both ran higher in long-lived than in aged donors.

Through a sample-barcoded 5' primer and a J-beta primer mix, a second PCR was run for roughly 6 to 12 cycles. One entry per CDR3 protein, called by TCRdb with MiXCR from the 5' RACE reads. The repertoire includes hundreds of thousands of distinct CDR3 sequences, roughly 25% of them detected once, and 8% to 10% sits in the top ten. At least 7 million PBMCs were isolated per sample. These records were also assigned to another study, of T cells of mothers and their children. As that report states: Related mother and child pairs showed slightly greater overlap (not significant) than unrelated pairs did. Persistent microchimeric T cell clones were sought, and none were detected.

This receptor was taken from a boy aged 5-17 years in good health. The sequenced sample was blood.

CDR3 residues: CASGPGQNQETQYF. CDR3 in DNA: TGTGCTAGTGGCCCTGGACAGAACCAAGAGACCCAGTACTTC. V and J are TRBV12-5 and TRBJ2-5, with D possibly being TRBD1 (6 bases). CDR3 length: 14 amino acids. V was cut by 6 bases and J by 0 bases, with 11 bases left in between. Per germline, CDR1 LGHNT and CDR2 FRNRAP.